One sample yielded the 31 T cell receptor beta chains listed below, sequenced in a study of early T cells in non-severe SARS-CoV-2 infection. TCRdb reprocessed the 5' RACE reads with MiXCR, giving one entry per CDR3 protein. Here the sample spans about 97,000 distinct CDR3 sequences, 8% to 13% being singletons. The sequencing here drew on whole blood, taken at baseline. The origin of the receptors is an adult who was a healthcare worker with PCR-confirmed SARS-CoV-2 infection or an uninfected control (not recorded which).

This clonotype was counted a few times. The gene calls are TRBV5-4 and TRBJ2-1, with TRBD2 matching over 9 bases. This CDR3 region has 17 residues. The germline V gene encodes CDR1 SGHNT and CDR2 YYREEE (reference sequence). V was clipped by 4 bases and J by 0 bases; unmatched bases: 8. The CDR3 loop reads CASSPTSGRSSYNEQFF. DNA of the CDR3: TGTGCCAGCAGCCCGACTAGCGGAAGGAGCTCCTACAATGAGCAGTTCTTC.

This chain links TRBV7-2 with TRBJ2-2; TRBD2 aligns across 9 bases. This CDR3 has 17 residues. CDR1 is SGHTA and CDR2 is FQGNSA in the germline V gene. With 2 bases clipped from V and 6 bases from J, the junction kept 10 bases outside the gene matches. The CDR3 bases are TGTGCCAGCAGCTTAAACGCGGGGGGGCCGAGGGCCGGGGAGCTGTTTTTT. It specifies CASSLNAGGPRAGELFF.

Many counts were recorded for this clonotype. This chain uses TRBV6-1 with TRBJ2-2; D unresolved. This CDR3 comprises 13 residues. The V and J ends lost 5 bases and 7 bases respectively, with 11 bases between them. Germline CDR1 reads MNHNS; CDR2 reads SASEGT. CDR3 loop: CASSYLRSGELFF. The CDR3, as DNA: TGTGCCAGCAGTTACCTACGTAGCGGGGAGCTGTTTTTT.

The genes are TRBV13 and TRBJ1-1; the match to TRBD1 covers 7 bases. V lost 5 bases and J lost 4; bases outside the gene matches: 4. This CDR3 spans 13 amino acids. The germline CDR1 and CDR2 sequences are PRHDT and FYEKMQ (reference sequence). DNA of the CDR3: TGTGCCAGCAGCCCAGACAGGGCCACTGAAGCTTTCTTT. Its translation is CASSPDRATEAFF. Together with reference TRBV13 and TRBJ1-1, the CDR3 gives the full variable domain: AAGVIQSPRHLIKEKRETATLKCYPIPRHDTVYWYQQGPGQDPQFLISFYEKMQSDKGSIPDRFSAQQFSDYHSELNMSSLELGDSALYFCASSPDRATEAFFGQGTRLTVV.

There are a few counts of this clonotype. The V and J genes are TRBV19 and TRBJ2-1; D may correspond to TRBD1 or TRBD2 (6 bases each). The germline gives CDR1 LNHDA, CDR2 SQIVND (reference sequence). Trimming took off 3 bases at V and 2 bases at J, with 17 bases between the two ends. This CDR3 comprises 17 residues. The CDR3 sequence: CASSMVGGPFPYNEQFF. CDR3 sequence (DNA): TGTGCCAGTAGTATGGTCGGGGGCCCCTTCCCCTACAATGAGCAGTTCTTC.

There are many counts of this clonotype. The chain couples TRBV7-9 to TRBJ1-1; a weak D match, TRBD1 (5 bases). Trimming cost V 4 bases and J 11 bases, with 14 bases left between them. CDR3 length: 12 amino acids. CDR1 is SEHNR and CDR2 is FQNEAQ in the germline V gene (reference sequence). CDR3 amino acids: CASSSARGLAFF. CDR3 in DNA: TGTGCCAGCAGCTCGGCTCGGGGCCTCGCTTTCTTT.

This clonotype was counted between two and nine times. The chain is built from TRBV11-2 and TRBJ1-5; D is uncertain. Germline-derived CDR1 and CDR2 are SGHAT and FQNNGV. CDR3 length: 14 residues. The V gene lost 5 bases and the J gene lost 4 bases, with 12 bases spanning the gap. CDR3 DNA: TGTGCCAGCAGCCTAAATGCAGTAAATCAGCCCCAGCATTTT. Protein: CASSLNAVNQPQHF.

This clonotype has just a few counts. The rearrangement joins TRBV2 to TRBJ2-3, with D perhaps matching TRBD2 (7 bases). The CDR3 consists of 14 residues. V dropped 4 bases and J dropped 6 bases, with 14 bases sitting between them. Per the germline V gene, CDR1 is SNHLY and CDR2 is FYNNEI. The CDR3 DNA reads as TGTGCCAGCAGTGGGACTAGAGGGGGGGATACGCAGTATTTT. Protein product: CASSGTRGGDTQYF.

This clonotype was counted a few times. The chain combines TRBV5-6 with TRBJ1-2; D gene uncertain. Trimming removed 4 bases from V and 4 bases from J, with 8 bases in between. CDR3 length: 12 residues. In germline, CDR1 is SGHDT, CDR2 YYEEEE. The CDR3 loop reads CASSRTLYGYTF. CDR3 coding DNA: TGTGCCAGCAGCCGGACCCTCTATGGCTACACCTTC.

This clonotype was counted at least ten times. CDR3: CASKTGTGFQPQHF. In nucleotides, the CDR3 is TGTGCCAGCAAGACCGGGACAGGATTTCAGCCCCAGCATTTT. The rearrangement uses TRBV2 and TRBJ1-5; TRBD1 matches 8 bases. V gave up 7 bases and J gave up 6 bases; unmatched junction bases: 8. Germline V gene sequence: CDR1 SNHLY, CDR2 FYNNEI. This CDR3 is 14 amino acids long.

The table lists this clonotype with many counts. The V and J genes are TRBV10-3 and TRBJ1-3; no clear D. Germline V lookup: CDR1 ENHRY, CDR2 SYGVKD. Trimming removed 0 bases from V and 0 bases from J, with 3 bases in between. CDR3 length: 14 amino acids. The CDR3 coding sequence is TGTGCCATCAGTGAGTCGGCCTCTGGAAACACCATATATTTT. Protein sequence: CAISESASGNTIYF.

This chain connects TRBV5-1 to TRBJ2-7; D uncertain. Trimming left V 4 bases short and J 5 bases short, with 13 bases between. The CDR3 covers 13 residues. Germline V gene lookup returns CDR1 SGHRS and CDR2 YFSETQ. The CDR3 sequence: CASSGVGVNEQYF. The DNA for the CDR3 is TGCGCCAGCAGCGGGGTCGGAGTGAACGAGCAGTACTTC.

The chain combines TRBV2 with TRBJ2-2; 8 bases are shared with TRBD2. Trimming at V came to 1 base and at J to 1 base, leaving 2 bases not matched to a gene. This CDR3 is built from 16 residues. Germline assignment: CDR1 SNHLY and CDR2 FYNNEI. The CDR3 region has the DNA TGTGCCAGCAGTGAAGAACTAGCGGTGAACACCGGGGAGCTGTTTTTT. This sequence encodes CASSEELAVNTGELFF.

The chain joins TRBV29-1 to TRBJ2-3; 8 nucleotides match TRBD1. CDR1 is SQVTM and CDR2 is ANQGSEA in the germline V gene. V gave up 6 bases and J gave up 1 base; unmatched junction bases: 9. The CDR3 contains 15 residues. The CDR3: CSVYDPGQGTDTQYF. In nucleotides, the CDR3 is TGCAGCGTCTACGACCCGGGACAGGGCACAGATACGCAGTATTTT.

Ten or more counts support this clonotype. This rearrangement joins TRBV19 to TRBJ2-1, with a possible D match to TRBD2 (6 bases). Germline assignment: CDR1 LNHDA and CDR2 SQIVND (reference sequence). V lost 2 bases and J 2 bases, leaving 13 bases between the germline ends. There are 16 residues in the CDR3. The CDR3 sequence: CASSIFGRSTYNEQFF. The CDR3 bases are TGTGCCAGTAGTATATTCGGGAGATCGACCTACAATGAGCAGTTCTTC. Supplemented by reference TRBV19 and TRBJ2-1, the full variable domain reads DGGITQSPKYLFRKEGQNVTLSCEQNLNHDAMYWYRQDPGQGLRLIYYSQIVNDFQKGDIAEGYSVSREKKESFPLTVTSAQKNPTAFYLCASSIFGRSTYNEQFFGPGTRLTVL.

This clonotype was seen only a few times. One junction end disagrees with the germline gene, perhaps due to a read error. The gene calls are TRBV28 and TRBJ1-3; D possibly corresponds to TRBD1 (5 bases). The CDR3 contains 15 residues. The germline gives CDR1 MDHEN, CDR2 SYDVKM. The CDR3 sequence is CASTLLGGTGNTMYF. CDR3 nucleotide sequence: TGTGCCAGCACCCTTCTTGGGGGGACTGGAAACACCATGTATTTT.

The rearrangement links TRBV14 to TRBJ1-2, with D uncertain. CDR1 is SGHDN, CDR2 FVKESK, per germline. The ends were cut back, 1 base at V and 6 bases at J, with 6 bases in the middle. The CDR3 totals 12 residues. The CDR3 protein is CASSQGWNGYTF. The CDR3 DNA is TGTGCCAGCAGCCAAGGCTGGAATGGCTACACCTTC.

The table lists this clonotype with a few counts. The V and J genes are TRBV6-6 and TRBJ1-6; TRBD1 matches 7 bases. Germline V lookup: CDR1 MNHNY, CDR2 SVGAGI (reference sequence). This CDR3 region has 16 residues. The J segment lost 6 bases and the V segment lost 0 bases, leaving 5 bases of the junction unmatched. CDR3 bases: TGTGCCAGCAGTTACTCGAATTCAGGGGGTAATTCACCCCTCCACTTT. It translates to CASSYSNSGGNSPLHF.

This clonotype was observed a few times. CDR3: CASSQVVSGSLDYKIDTQYF. The CDR3 nucleotides are TGCGCCAGCAGCCAAGTAGTAAGCGGGAGTCTAGATTATAAGATAGATACGCAGTATTTT. This rearrangement joins TRBV4-3 to TRBJ2-3; 8 nucleotides agree with TRBD2. Looked up from germline, CDR1 is LGHNA and CDR2 is YSLEER. V was clipped by 1 base and J by 5 bases; unmatched bases: 20. This CDR3 has 20 amino acids.

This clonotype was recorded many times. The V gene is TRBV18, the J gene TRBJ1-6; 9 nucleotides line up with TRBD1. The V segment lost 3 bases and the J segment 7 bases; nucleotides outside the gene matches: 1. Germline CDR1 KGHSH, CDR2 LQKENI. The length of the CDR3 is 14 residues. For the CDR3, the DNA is TGTGCCAGCTCACCGGGGACAGGGAATTCACCCCTCCACTTT. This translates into CASSPGTGNSPLHF.

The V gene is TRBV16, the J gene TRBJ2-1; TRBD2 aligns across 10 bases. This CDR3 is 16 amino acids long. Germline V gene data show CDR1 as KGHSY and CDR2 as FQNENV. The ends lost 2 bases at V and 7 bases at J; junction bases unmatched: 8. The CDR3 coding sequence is TGTGCCAGCAGCCAAACCGGGACTAGCGCTTTAAATGAGCAGTTCTTC. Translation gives CASSQTGTSALNEQFF. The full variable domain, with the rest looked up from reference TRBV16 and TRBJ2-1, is GEEVAQTPKHLVRGEGQKAKLYCAPIKGHSYVFWYQQVLKNEFKFLISFQNENVFDETGMPKERFSAKCLPNSPCSLEIQATKLEDSAVYFCASSQTGTSALNEQFFGPGTRLTVL.

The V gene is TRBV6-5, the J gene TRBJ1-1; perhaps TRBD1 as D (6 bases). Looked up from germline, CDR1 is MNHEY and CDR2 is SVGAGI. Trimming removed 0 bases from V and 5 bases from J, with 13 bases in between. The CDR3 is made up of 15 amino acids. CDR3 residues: CASSYSEQGWTEAFF. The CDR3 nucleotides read TGTGCCAGCAGTTACTCGGAACAGGGATGGACTGAAGCTTTCTTT.

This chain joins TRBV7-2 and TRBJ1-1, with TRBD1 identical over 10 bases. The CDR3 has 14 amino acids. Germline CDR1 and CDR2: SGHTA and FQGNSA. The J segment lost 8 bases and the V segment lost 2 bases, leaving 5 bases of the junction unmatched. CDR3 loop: CASSLRQGASEAFF. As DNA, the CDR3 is TGTGCCAGCAGCTTACGACAGGGGGCTTCCGAAGCTTTCTTT.

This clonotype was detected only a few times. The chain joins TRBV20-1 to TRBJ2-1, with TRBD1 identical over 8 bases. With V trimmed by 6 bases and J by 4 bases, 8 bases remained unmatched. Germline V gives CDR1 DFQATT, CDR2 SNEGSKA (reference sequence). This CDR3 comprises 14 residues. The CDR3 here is CSAKEQGGYNEQFF. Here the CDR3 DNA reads TGCAGTGCGAAAGAACAGGGGGGTTACAATGAGCAGTTCTTC.

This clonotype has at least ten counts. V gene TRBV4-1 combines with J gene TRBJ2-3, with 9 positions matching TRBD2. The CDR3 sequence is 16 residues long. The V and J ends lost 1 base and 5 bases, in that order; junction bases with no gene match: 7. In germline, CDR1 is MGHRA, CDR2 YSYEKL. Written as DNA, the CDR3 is TGCGCCAGCAGCCAAGTGGACGCTAGCGGGATAGATACGCAGTATTTT. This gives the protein CASSQVDASGIDTQYF.

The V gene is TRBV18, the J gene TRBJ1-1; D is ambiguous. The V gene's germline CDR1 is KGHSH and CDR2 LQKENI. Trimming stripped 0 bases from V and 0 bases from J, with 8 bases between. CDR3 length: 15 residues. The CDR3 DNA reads TGTGCCAGCTCACCACCTGCACAAATGAACACTGAAGCTTTCTTT. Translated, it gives CASSPPAQMNTEAFF.

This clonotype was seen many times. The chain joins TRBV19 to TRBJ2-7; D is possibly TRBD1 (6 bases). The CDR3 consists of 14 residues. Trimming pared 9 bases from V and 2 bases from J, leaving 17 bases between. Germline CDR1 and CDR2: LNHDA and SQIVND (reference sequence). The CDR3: CASSLGTNTYEQYF. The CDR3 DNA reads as TGTGCCAGCTCCCTCGGGACAAATACCTACGAGCAGTACTTC.

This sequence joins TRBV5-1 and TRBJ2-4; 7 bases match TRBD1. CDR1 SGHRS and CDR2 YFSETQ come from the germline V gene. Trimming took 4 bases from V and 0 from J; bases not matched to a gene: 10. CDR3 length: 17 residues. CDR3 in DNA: TGCGCCAGCAGCATTTCACAGGGGACCATAGCCAAAAACATTCAGTACTTC. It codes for CASSISQGTIAKNIQYF. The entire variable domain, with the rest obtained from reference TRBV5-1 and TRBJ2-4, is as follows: KAGVTQTPRYLIKTRGQQVTLSCSPISGHRSVSWYQQTPGQGLQFLFEYFSETQRNKGNFPGRFSGRQFSNSRSEMNVSTLELGDSALYLCASSISQGTIAKNIQYFGAGTRLSVL.

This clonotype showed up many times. The CDR3 coding sequence is TGTGCCAGCAGTTACCTGGACCCCGGGATGTACGAGCAGTACTTC. Protein: CASSYLDPGMYEQYF. The chain carries TRBV6-2 or TRBV6-3 and TRBJ2-7; possible D gene TRBD2, 5 bases. The CDR3 length is 15 residues. Germline V gene data show CDR1 as MNHEY and CDR2 as SVGEGT. V dropped 2 bases and J dropped 4 bases, with 15 bases sitting between them.

The CDR3 region has the DNA TGTGCCATCAGTGGAGGGGGCGACACCGGGGAGCTGTTTTTT. Protein sequence: CAISGGGDTGELFF. The chain recombines TRBV10-3 with TRBJ2-2; TRBD1 agrees at 7 bases. V lost 4 bases to trimming and J lost 3 bases; unmatched junction nucleotides: 2. Germline-derived CDR1 and CDR2 are ENHRY and SYGVKD. The CDR3 extends over 14 amino acids.

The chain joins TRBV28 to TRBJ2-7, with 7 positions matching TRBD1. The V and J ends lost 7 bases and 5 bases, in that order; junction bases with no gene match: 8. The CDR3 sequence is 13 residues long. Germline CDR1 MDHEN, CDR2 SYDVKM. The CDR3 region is CASISDRSHEQYF. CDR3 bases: TGTGCCAGCATCTCGGACAGGTCCCACGAGCAGTACTTC.